A single sample is the source of the 8 T cell receptor beta chains below, sequenced in a study of identical twins. TCRdb ran MiXCR on the 5' RACE reads and lists one entry per CDR3 protein. Counted here are under 300,000 distinct CDR3 sequences, 12% occurring once; the ten biggest clones make up roughly 4%. The data also belong to a second study, concerning yellow fever vaccine responses in identical twins.

The source material was memory (CD45RO+) T cells sorted from blood. Receptors were obtained from a woman aged 18-29 years in good health.

The CDR3 coding sequence is TGTGCCAGCAGTTTACCGGCCCTAGCGGTATGGGAAGAGCAGTACTTC. Residues: CASSLPALAVWEEQYF. The rearrangement uses TRBV28 and TRBJ2-7; 7 nucleotides agree with TRBD2. Per germline, CDR1 MDHEN and CDR2 SYDVKM. Losses at the gene ends were 2 bases for V and 7 bases for J; bases not matched to a gene: 14. This CDR3 is 16 amino acids long. The complete variable domain, with remaining parts taken from reference TRBV28 and TRBJ2-7, reads DVKVTQSSRYLVKRTGEKVFLECVQDMDHENMFWYRQDPGLGLRLIYFSYDVKMKEKGDIPEGYSVSREKKERFSLILESASTNQTSMYLCASSLPALAVWEEQYFGPGTRLTVT.

This clonotype was seen many times. CDR3 sequence reads: CASSFVQGGGYTF. The CDR3 nucleotides are TGTGCCAGCAGTTTCGTACAGGGCGGGGGCTACACCTTC. The chain has TRBV12-3 or TRBV12-4 and TRBJ1-2, with D possibly being TRBD1 (6 bases). V shed 3 bases and J shed 8 bases, with 13 bases lying between them. The CDR3 length is 13 residues.

The chain uses TRBV7-2 and TRBJ2-7; TRBD1 might be the D (5 bases). V was clipped by 4 bases and J by 3 bases, with 10 bases between them. The CDR3 sequence is 13 residues long. The V gene's germline CDR1 is SGHTA and CDR2 FQGNSA. CDR3 region: CASSSARGYEQYF. DNA for the CDR3: TGTGCCAGCAGCTCAGCTAGGGGCTACGAGCAGTACTTC. Combining the CDR3 with reference TRBV7-2 and TRBJ2-7 gives the whole variable domain GAGVSQSPSNKVTEKGKDVELRCDPISGHTALYWYRQSLGQGLEFLIYFQGNSAPDKSGLPSDRFSAERTGGSVSTLTIQRTQQEDSAVYLCASSSARGYEQYFGPGTRLTVT.

This rearrangement joins TRBV6-5 to TRBJ2-5; 7 bases fit TRBD1. Germline V gene lookup returns CDR1 MNHEY and CDR2 SVGAGI. The CDR3 covers 15 residues. With 7 bases clipped from V and 0 bases from J, the junction kept 8 bases outside the gene matches. The CDR3 here is CASMLGQTDQETQYF. For the CDR3, the DNA is TGTGCCAGCATGTTGGGACAGACCGACCAAGAGACCCAGTACTTC.

The V and J genes are TRBV4-3 and TRBJ2-7; D ambiguous. Trimming cost V 0 bases and J 1 base, with 13 bases left between them. The CDR3 is 16 residues long. Germline loops: CDR1 LGHNA, CDR2 YSLEER. CDR3 amino acids: CASSQDIEQPSYEQYF. DNA of the CDR3: TGCGCCAGCAGCCAAGATATCGAACAGCCTTCCTACGAGCAGTACTTC.

There are a few counts of this clonotype. The chain has TRBV25-1 and TRBJ2-7; D unclear. Germline V gene lookup returns CDR1 MGHDK and CDR2 SYGVNS. Trimming took off 3 bases at V and 1 base at J, with 4 bases between the two ends. The CDR3 spans 12 residues. The CDR3 loop is CASSDKSYEQYF. For the CDR3, the DNA is TGTGCCAGCAGTGATAAGTCCTACGAGCAGTACTTC.

This chain links TRBV12-3 or TRBV12-4 with TRBJ2-3; 12 bases match TRBD2. The junction had 3 bases not matched to a gene; V was cut back by 6 bases and J by 8 bases. The CDR3 is 13 amino acids. The CDR3 sequence is CASRLAGGGTQYF. In nucleotides, the CDR3 is TGTGCCAGCAGACTAGCGGGGGGTGGTACGCAGTATTTT.

This clonotype was seen many times. This chain connects TRBV12-3 or TRBV12-4 to TRBJ2-5; D may be TRBD1 (6 bases). This CDR3 is 13 amino acids long. The germline V and J ends were trimmed by 3 bases and 8 bases, with 13 bases remaining between them. The CDR3 DNA reads as TGTGCCAGCAGTTTTTCAGGGGTGGCAACCCAGTACTTC. This codes for CASSFSGVATQYF.